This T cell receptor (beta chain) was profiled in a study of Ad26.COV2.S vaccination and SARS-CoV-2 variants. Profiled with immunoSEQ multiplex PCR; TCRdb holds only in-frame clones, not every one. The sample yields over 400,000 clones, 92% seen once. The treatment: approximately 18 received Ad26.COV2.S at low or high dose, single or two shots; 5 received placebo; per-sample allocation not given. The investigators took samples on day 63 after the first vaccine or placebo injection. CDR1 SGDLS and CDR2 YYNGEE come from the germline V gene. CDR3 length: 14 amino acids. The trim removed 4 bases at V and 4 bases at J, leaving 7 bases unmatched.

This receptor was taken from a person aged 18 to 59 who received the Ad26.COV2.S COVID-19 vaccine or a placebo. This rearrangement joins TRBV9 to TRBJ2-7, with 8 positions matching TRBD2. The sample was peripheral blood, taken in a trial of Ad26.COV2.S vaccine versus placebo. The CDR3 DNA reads TGTGCCAGCAGCCCACCGGGGGGGGTTTACGAGCAGTACTTC. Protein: CASSPPGGVYEQYF.